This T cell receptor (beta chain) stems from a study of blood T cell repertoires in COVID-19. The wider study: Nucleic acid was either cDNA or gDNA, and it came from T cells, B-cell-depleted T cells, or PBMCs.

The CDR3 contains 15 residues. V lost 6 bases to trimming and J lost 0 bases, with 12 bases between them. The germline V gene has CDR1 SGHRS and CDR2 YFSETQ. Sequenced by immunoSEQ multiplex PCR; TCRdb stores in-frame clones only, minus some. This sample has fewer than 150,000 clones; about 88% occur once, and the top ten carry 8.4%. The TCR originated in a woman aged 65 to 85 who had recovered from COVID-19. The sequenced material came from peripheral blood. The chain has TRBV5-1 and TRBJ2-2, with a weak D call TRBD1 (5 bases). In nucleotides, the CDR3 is TGCGCCAGCACGATGCAGGGATCGAACACCGGGGAGCTGTTTTTT. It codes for CASTMQGSNTGELFF. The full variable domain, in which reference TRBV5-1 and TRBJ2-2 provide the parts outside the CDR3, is KAGVTQTPRYLIKTRGQQVTLSCSPISGHRSVSWYQQTPGQGLQFLFEYFSETQRNKGNFPGRFSGRQFSNSRSEMNVSTLELGDSALYLCASTMQGSNTGELFFGEGSRLTVL.